This is a list of T cell receptor beta chains from one sample in a study of blood T cell repertoires in COVID-19. Clones were sequenced by immunoSEQ multiplex PCR, and TCRdb holds only the in-frame ones, with some missing. The repertoire includes about 490,000 clones, around 85% of them detected once, and approximately 2.9% sits in the top ten. Sequenced material: peripheral blood. Receptor source: a human donor in a cohort sampled during active COVID-19. Each CDR3 is given with its conserved first and last residue. A D gene is named only where the DNA matches it firmly. A row's size may be missing; if present it is once, few, many or a size class.

d_gene	j_gene	v_gene	abundance	CDR3aa	CDR3nt
-	TRBJ2-6	TRBV9	-	CASSTGGGVSGANVLTF	TGTGCCAGCAGCACAGGTGGAGGGGTCTCTGGGGCCAACGTCCTGACTTTC
-	TRBJ1-6	TRBV18	-	CASSPAGVLDSPLHF	TGTGCCAGCTCACCAGCAGGGGTATTGGATTCACCCCTCCACTTT
-	TRBJ2-2	TRBV19	-	CASSIVSGRNTGELFF	TGTGCCAGTAGTATAGTGAGCGGCCGGAACACCGGGGAGCTGTTTTTT
TRBD1	TRBJ2-7	TRBV7-8	-	CASSREGTGIYEQYF	TGTGCCAGCAGCCGAGAAGGGACAGGGATTTACGAGCAGTACTTC
TRBD2	TRBJ2-5	TRBV3-1/TRBV3-2	-	CASSQDFLRLAGSQETQYF	TGTGCCAGCAGCCAAGATTTTTTGAGGCTAGCGGGGTCCCAAGAGACCCAGTACTTC
TRBD1	TRBJ2-1	TRBV2	-	CASLQGSYNEQFF	TGTGCCAGCCTACAGGGGTCCTACAATGAGCAGTTCTTC
TRBD1	TRBJ1-1	TRBV11-1	-	CASSLQGAIEAFF	TGTGCCAGCAGCTTACAGGGGGCAATTGAAGCTTTCTTT
-	TRBJ2-1	TRBV24-1	-	CATSDRDSRAYNEQFF	TGTGCCACCAGTGATAGGGACTCCCGGGCCTACAATGAGCAGTTCTTC
-	TRBJ2-6	TRBV13	-	CASSQRTSGANVLTF	TGTGCCAGCAGCCAACGGACTTCTGGGGCCAACGTCCTGACTTTC
TRBD1	TRBJ2-5	TRBV7-3	-	CASSLTGTGAIQETQYF	TGTGCCAGCAGCTTAACAGGGACAGGGGCGATCCAAGAGACCCAGTACTTC
-	TRBJ2-1	TRBV7-3	-	CASSESVSTEQFF	TGTGCCAGCAGCGAAAGCGTAAGTACTGAGCAGTTCTTC
TRBD2	TRBJ2-7	TRBV19	-	CASGGTSWYEQYF	TGTGCCAGCGGAGGGACTAGTTGGTACGAGCAGTACTTC
-	TRBJ2-1	TRBV19	-	CASSIGQYNEQFF	TGTGCCAGTAGTATTGGGCAGTACAATGAGCAGTTCTTC
TRBD1	TRBJ2-2	TRBV11-1	-	CASSFPGGVDTGELFF	TGTGCCAGCAGCTTTCCAGGGGGCGTAGACACCGGGGAGCTGTTTTTT
-	TRBJ2-2	TRBV12-3/TRBV12-4	-	CASSSDTGELFF	TGTGCCAGCAGTTCAGACACCGGGGAGCTGTTTTTT
-	TRBJ1-5	TRBV28	few	CASSLQGQPQHF	TGTGCCAGCAGTTTACAGGGCCAGCCCCAGCATTTT
TRBD2	TRBJ2-1	TRBV19	-	CASSRFFGTTFRSYNEQFF	TGTGCCAGTAGTAGGTTTTTTGGGACTACCTTCCGCTCCTACAATGAGCAGTTCTTC
TRBD1	TRBJ1-1	TRBV7-9	-	CASSKGARTEAFF	TGTGCCAGCAGCAAGGGGGCGAGGACTGAAGCTTTCTTT
TRBD2	TRBJ2-5	TRBV24-1	-	CATSDTGTSGTNQETQYF	TGTGCCACCAGTGACACCGGGACTAGCGGGACTAACCAAGAGACCCAGTACTTC
-	TRBJ2-7	TRBV3-1/TRBV3-2	-	CASSQAGINSYEQYF	TGTGCCAGCAGCCAAGCCGGGATAAACTCCTACGAGCAGTACTTC
-	TRBJ2-3	TRBV7-8	-	CASSLTTGVDTQYF	TGTGCCAGCAGCTTAACGACAGGAGTAGATACGCAGTATTTT
-	TRBJ2-1	TRBV4-2	-	CASSQDPSGTYNEQFF	TGTGCCAGCAGCCAAGATCCCAGCGGAACCTACAATGAGCAGTTCTTC
-	TRBJ1-1	TRBV5-8	-	CASSFTGQNTEAFF	TGTGCCAGCAGCTTTACGGGACAGAACACTGAAGCTTTCTTT
TRBD1	TRBJ1-1	TRBV5-1	-	CASSLTGQGFTEAFF	TGCGCCAGCAGCTTGACGGGACAGGGCTTCACTGAAGCTTTCTTT
TRBD1	TRBJ1-2	TRBV10-3	-	CAALGQVGGYGYTF	TGTGCCGCACTCGGACAGGTCGGTGGCTATGGCTACACCTTC
-	TRBJ1-1	TRBV29-1	-	CSVDFYTEAFF	TGCAGCGTTGACTTCTACACTGAAGCTTTCTTT
TRBD1	TRBJ2-7	TRBV18	-	CASSQGTGDPYEQYF	TGTGCCAGCTCACAAGGGACAGGGGATCCGTACGAGCAGTACTTC
TRBD1	TRBJ1-1	TRBV4-1	-	CASSHRQGEAFF	TGCGCCAGCAGCCACCGACAGGGGGAAGCTTTCTTT
-	TRBJ1-5	TRBV5-1	once	CASSLEGEGQPQHF	TGCGCCAGCAGCTTGGAGGGTGAGGGACAGCCCCAGCATTTT
-	TRBJ1-1	TRBV27	-	CASSFSGQNTEAFF	TGTGCCAGCAGTTTCTCCGGACAGAACACTGAAGCTTTCTTT
TRBD2	TRBJ2-1	TRBV7-8	-	CASSAGTSMGNEQFF	TGTGCCAGCAGCGCTGGGACTAGTATGGGCAATGAGCAGTTCTTC
-	TRBJ2-5	TRBV3-1/TRBV3-2	-	CASSQVSDREEETQYF	TGTGCCAGCAGCCAAGTATCCGACAGGGAGGAAGAGACCCAGTACTTC